The 20 T cell receptor beta chains listed next were all sequenced from one sample in a study of cytomegalovirus exposure and HLA in healthy donors. The PCR was carried out with 60 Vbeta primers and 13 Jbeta primers. Profiling relied on immunoSEQ multiplex PCR, and the TCRdb table lists in-frame clones only, not all of them. The sample contains fewer than 80,000 clones, around two thirds of which appear only once. Material for sequencing was PBMCs. Receptor source: a woman aged 50 to 60 in good health and CMV-seropositive.

This clone has just a few counts. V and J are TRBV9 and TRBJ2-7; D is perhaps TRBD1 (5 bases). The ends were cut back, 0 bases at V and 2 bases at J, with 9 bases in the middle. The CDR3 totals 14 residues. Germline CDR1 SGDLS, CDR2 YYNGEE. CDR3 coding DNA: TGTGCCAGCAGCGTAGCGGACAACCCCTACGAGCAGTACTTC. Translation: CASSVADNPYEQYF.

This clone was counted a single time. The rearrangement uses TRBV19 and TRBJ1-5; D is undetermined. The length of the CDR3 is 13 residues. The germline V gene has CDR1 LNHDA and CDR2 SQIVND (reference sequence). Trimming took off 7 bases at V and 1 base at J, with 8 bases between the two ends. The CDR3 here is CASTPFSNQPQHF. The CDR3 DNA follows: TGTGCCAGTACCCCCTTCAGCAATCAGCCCCAGCATTTT.

This chain connects TRBV6-5 to TRBJ1-2; perhaps TRBD1 as D (6 bases). V was shortened by 6 bases and J by 4 bases, with 12 bases between the two germline ends. From germline, CDR1 is MNHEY and CDR2 SVGAGI. The CDR3 spans 13 residues. The CDR3 DNA sequence: TGTGCCAGCAGCACCAGGACAGCCTATGGCTACACCTTC. It is translated as CASSTRTAYGYTF.

The chain uses TRBV6-1 and TRBJ1-2; maybe TRBD1 (6 bases). The CDR3 sequence is 13 residues long. V lost 2 bases and J 7 bases, leaving 11 bases between the germline ends. Germline V gene lookup returns CDR1 MNHNS and CDR2 SASEGT. The CDR3 DNA sequence: TGTGCCAGCAGTGAATTCAGGGGTTCTGGCTACACCTTC. Amino acids: CASSEFRGSGYTF.

This chain connects TRBV4-1 to TRBJ1-3; no clear D gene. The CDR3 covers 15 residues. V was shortened by 3 bases and J by 0 bases, with 9 bases between the two germline ends. In germline, CDR1 is MGHRA, CDR2 YSYEKL. CDR3 nucleotides: TGCGCCAGCAGCCAGCACCGGGACTCTGGAAACACCATATATTTT. Translation: CASSQHRDSGNTIYF.

The rearrangement links TRBV12-2 to TRBJ2-5; the table's D call TRBD2 went unverified against the DNA. TRBV12-2 counts as a pseudogene. CDR3 length equals 19 residues. The CDR3 loop is CASRLNKRIDLRRQKTQYF. CDR3 bases: TGTGCAAGTCGCTTAAATAAGAGGATTGACCTGAGAAGGCAAAAGACCCAGTACTTC.

This clone was recorded a few times. The CDR3 sequence: CASSQRTGGLLGGYTF. DNA of the CDR3: TGTGCCAGCAGCCAACGGACAGGGGGACTTCTCGGGGGCTACACCTTC. The V and J genes are TRBV7-9 and TRBJ1-2; 10 positions match TRBD1. V dropped 5 bases and J dropped 8; count of bases not matched to a gene: 14. Germline V lookup: CDR1 SEHNR, CDR2 FQNEAQ (reference sequence). The CDR3 runs to 16 residues.

This chain joins TRBV7-6 and TRBJ2-3; a possible D gene is TRBD2 (7 bases). This CDR3 spans 16 amino acids. With 5 bases removed from V and 1 base from J, the gap between germline ends came to 16 bases. Germline V gene lookup returns CDR1 SGHVS and CDR2 FNYEAQ. For the CDR3, the DNA is TGTGCCAGCAGCGCCTCCGGGGGGCCTGGCACAGATACGCAGTATTTT. It codes for CASSASGGPGTDTQYF.

V and J are TRBV4-2 and TRBJ2-1; D not resolved. Germline lookup yields CDR1 LGHNA and CDR2 YNFKEQ. This CDR3 comprises 14 residues. Deletions cut 4 bases from V and 8 bases from J, with 15 bases between. This chain's CDR3 is CASSLNPSADEQFF. As DNA, the CDR3 is TGTGCCAGCAGCCTGAACCCCTCCGCGGATGAGCAGTTCTTC.

This clone has more than one count but fewer than ten. This chain uses TRBV5-1 with TRBJ1-4, with D possibly matching TRBD1 (5 bases). The CDR3 contains 14 residues. Per the germline V gene, CDR1 is SGHRS and CDR2 is YFSETQ. The V and J ends lost 5 bases and 11 bases respectively, with 19 bases between them. The CDR3, as DNA: TGCGCCAGCAGTAGCCAACCTGGCAGGGATAAACTGTTTTTT. This encodes CASSSQPGRDKLFF.

The chain uses TRBV27 and TRBJ2-5, with 9 bases aligning to TRBD1. J lost 5 bases, V lost 3 bases, and 16 bases had no gene match. The germline gives CDR1 MNHEY, CDR2 SMNVEV (reference sequence). The CDR3 covers 18 residues. CDR3 in DNA: TGTGCCAGCAGTTTCCACGCACCGCCGGGACAGGGATTGGAGACCCAGTACTTC. This translates into CASSFHAPPGQGLETQYF.

This chain links TRBV7-8 with TRBJ2-1; TRBD2 is a possible D gene (7 bases). The CDR3 sequence is 15 residues long. Germline V gives CDR1 SGHVS, CDR2 FQNEAQ. V lost 1 base and J 6 bases, leaving 13 bases between the germline ends. The CDR3 sequence is CASSLGGRGSNEQFF. In nucleotides, the CDR3 is TGTGCCAGCAGCTTAGGAGGGAGGGGGAGCAATGAGCAGTTCTTC.

The chain employs TRBV7-9 and TRBJ2-3; possible D gene TRBD2, 5 bases. The CDR3 has 12 residues. The V end lost 1 base, the J end lost 6 bases, and 5 bases lay between the germline ends. CDR1 SEHNR and CDR2 FQNEAQ come from the germline V gene (reference sequence). The CDR3 sequence: CASSLGEDTQYF. The CDR3, as DNA: TGTGCCAGCAGCTTAGGGGAGGATACGCAGTATTTT.

This clone was detected only once. The genes are TRBV13 and TRBJ1-6, with 9 positions matching TRBD1. Germline loops: CDR1 PRHDT, CDR2 FYEKMQ (reference sequence). The CDR3 loop spans 15 amino acids. The V segment lost 3 bases and the J segment 10 bases; nucleotides outside the gene matches: 7. The DNA for the CDR3 is TGTGCCAGCAGCTTTCCGGACAGGGGCCTATCACCCCTCCACTTT. It translates to CASSFPDRGLSPLHF.

The sample holds a few counts of this clone. This chain uses TRBV11-2 with TRBJ1-5, with 7 nucleotides matching TRBD1. Germline values: CDR1 SGHAT, CDR2 FQNNGV. Trimming removed 0 bases from V and 2 bases from J; junction bases left unmatched: 1. The CDR3 is 15 residues long. The CDR3 sequence: CASSLDGQGNQPQHF. Written as DNA, the CDR3 is TGTGCCAGCAGCTTAGATGGACAGGGCAATCAGCCCCAGCATTTT.

The chain employs TRBV7-9 and TRBJ1-1; D is perhaps TRBD1 (6 bases). With 4 bases removed from V and 0 bases from J, the gap between germline ends came to 21 bases. CDR1 and CDR2 from the germline V gene are SEHNR and FQNEAQ (reference sequence). This CDR3 spans 18 amino acids. This CDR3 reads CASSCDLCSGAMNTEAFF. CDR3 nucleotide sequence: TGTGCCAGCAGCTGCGATCTTTGTTCAGGGGCGATGAACACTGAAGCTTTCTTT.

The chain combines TRBV7-3 with TRBJ2-7, with a tentative D call TRBD2 (7 bases). Germline assignment: CDR1 SGHTA and CDR2 FQGTGA. CDR3 length: 13 amino acids. The ends were cut back, 3 bases at V and 7 bases at J, with 13 bases in the middle. The CDR3 here is CASSFGGAGEQYF. The CDR3 coding sequence is TGTGCCAGCAGCTTTGGGGGGGCGGGGGAGCAGTACTTC.

The chain combines TRBV7-3 with TRBJ2-5; D remains unclear. This CDR3 has 17 residues. Trimming pared 3 bases from V and 4 bases from J, leaving 21 bases between. Germline V lookup: CDR1 SGHTA, CDR2 FQGTGA. The CDR3 nucleotides are TGTGCCAGCAGCTTCATTAAGAGTTCGACATTAGGAGAGACCCAGTACTTC. The encoded protein is CASSFIKSSTLGETQYF.

In this sample, this clone turned up once. J is TRBJ2-7 and V is TRBV11-2; 7 nucleotides align to TRBD1. Germline assignment: CDR1 SGHAT and CDR2 FQNNGV. V was pared by 6 bases and J by 1 base, with 12 bases of the junction left unmatched. CDR3 size: 16 residues. CDR3 nucleotide sequence: TGTGCCAGCAGTTCTACCGGGACAGTTTCTTCCTACGAGCAGTACTTC. As protein: CASSSTGTVSSYEQYF.

This clone was observed a handful of times. This chain links TRBV15 with TRBJ2-7; D is perhaps TRBD1 (6 bases). Germline assignment: CDR1 LNHNV and CDR2 YYDKDF (reference sequence). Trimming left V 0 bases short and J 2 bases short, with 11 bases between. The CDR3 is 15 amino acids. CDR3 in amino acids: CATSRDRDIAYEQYF. The CDR3 DNA is TGTGCCACCAGCAGAGACCGGGACATTGCCTACGAGCAGTACTTC.